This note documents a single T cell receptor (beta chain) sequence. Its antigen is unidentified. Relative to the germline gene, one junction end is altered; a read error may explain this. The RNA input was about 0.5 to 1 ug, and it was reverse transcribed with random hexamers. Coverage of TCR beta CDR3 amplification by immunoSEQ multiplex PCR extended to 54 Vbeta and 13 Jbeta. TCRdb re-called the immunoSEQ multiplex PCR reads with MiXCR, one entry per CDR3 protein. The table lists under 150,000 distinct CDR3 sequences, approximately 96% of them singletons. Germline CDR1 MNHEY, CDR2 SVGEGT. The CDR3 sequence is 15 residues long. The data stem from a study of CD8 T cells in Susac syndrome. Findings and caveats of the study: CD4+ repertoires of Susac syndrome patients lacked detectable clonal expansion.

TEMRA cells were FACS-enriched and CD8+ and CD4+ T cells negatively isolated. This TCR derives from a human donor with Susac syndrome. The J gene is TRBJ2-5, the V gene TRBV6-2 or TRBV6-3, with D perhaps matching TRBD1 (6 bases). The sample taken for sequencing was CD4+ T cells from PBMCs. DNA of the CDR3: TGTGCCAGCAGTTACCCAGGGACACAACAAGGGACCCAGTACTTC. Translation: CASSYPGTQQGTQYF.